This TCR beta chain was sequenced for a study of shared clonotypes between healthy human individuals. At a deep level, the assay was run. Replicate PCRs for sorted subsets used approximately 220 ng DNA; this equaled about 30,000 T cell genomes. Measured with immunoSEQ multiplex PCR; TCRdb has only the in-frame clones, and not every one. The sample consists of 1,400,000 or so clones, about 98.5% of them appearing once. Germline V gives CDR1 SGHVS, CDR2 FNYEAQ. The length of the CDR3 is 12 residues. The V end was cut by 4 bases, the J end by 7 bases, with 10 bases between. Healthy HIV-negative adults without recent acute infections or vaccinations served as donors.

The origin of this receptor is a young man in good health. The material sequenced was naive CD4+ T cells sorted from blood. Subset specified: CD45RA+ positively selected. The chain links TRBV7-6 to TRBJ1-2; D is ambiguous. CDR3 bases: TGTGCCAGCAGCTCCGCGGCGGGTGGCTACACCTTC. Translating gives CASSSAAGGYTF.